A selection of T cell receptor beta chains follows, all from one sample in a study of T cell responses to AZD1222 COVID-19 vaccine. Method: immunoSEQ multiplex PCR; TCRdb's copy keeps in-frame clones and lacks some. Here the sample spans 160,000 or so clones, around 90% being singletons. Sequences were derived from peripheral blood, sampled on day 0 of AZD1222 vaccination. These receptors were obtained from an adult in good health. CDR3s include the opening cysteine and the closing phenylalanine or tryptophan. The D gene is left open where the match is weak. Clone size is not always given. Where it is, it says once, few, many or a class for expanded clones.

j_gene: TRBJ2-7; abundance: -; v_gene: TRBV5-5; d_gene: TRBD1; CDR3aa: CASSKDRRINYEQYF; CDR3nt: TGTGCCAGCAGCAAGGACAGGCGGATAAACTACGAGCAGTACTTC
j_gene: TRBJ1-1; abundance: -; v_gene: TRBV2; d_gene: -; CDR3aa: CASSEGLQVNTEAFF; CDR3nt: TGTGCCAGCAGTGAAGGTCTACAAGTGAACACTGAAGCTTTCTTT
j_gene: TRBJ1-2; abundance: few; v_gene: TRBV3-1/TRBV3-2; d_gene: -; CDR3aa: CASSQTYGYTF; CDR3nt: TGTGCCAGCAGCCAAACCTATGGCTACACCTTC
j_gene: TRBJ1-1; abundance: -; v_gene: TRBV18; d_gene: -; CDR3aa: CASSTQGGGEAFF; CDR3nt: TGTGCCAGCTCAACCCAAGGGGGAGGTGAAGCTTTCTTT
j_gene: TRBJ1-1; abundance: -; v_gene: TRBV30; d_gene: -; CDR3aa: CAWSVRMGRSVGRSTEAFF; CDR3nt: TGTGCCTGGAGTGTACGTATGGGCCGGTCGGTAGGGCGGAGCACTGAAGCTTTCTTT
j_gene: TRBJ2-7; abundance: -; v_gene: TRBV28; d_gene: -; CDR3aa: CASSPPRLAYEQYF; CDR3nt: TGTGCCAGCAGTCCCCCACGGCTAGCCTACGAGCAGTACTTC
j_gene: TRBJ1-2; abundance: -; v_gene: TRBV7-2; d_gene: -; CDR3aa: CASSLSQGLNGYTF; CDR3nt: TGTGCCAGCAGCTTATCTCAGGGGCTTAATGGCTACACCTTC
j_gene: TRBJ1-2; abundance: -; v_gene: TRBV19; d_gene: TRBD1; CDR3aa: CASSEGGRSNYGYTF; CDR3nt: TGTGCCAGTAGCGAAGGGGGCAGAAGCAACTATGGCTACACCTTC
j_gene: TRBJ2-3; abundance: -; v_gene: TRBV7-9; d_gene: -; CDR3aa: CASSLVGVADTQYF; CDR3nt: TGTGCCAGCAGCCTGGTGGGAGTTGCAGATACGCAGTATTTT
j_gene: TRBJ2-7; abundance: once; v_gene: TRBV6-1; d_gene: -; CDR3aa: CASSEGFRVSSYEQYF; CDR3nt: TGTGCCAGCAGTGAAGGTTTCCGTGTTAGCTCCTACGAGCAGTACTTC
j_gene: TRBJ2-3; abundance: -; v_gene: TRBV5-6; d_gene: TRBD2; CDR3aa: CASSLRTSGGTDTQYF; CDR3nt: TGTGCCAGCAGCTTAAGGACTAGCGGAGGGACAGATACGCAGTATTTT
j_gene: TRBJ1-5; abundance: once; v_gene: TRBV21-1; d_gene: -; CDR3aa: CASSKRSRRNNQPQHF; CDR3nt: TGTGCCAGCAGTAAAAGATCACGGCGAAACAATCAGCCCCAGCATTTT
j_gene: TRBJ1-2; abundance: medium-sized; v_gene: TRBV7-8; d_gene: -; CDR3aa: CASSSRDILAHGYTF; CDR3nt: TGTGCCAGCAGTTCCCGGGACATCCTGGCGCATGGCTACACCTTC
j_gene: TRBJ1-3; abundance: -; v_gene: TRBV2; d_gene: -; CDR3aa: CASLTGQGSGNTIYF; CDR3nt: TGTGCCAGCCTAACAGGGCAGGGCTCTGGAAACACCATATATTTT
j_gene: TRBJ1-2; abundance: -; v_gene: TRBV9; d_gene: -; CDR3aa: CASSVAGQGSSYGYTF; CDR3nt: TGTGCCAGCAGCGTAGCTGGGCAGGGTAGTAGCTATGGCTACACCTTC
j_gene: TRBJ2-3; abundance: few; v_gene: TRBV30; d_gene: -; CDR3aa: CAWSVLATDTQYF; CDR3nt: TGTGCCTGGAGTGTACTGGCCACAGATACGCAGTATTTT
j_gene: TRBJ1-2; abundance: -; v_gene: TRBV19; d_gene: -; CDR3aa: CASREAGDIRF; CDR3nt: TGTGCCAGTAGGGAAGCGGGGGACATACGATTC
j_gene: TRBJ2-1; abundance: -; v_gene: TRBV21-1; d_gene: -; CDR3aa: CASSKGRGSYNEQFF; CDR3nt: TGTGCCAGCAGCAAAGGAAGGGGCTCCTACAATGAGCAGTTCTTC
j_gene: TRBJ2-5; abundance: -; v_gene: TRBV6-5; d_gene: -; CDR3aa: CATSAGVASQYF; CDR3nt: TGTGCCACCTCCGCTGGGGTGGCGTCCCAGTACTTC
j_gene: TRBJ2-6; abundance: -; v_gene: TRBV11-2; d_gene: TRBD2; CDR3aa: CASSFDSGGGGANVLTF; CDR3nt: TGTGCCAGCAGCTTTGACTCGGGAGGTGGTGGGGCCAACGTCCTGACTTTC
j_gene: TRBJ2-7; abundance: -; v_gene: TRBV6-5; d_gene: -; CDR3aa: CASSDTGFSYEQYF; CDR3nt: TGTGCCAGCAGCGACACAGGGTTCTCGTACGAGCAGTACTTC
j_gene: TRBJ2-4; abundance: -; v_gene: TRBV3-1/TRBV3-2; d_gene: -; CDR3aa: CASSQDRGNIQYF; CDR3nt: TGTGCCAGCAGCCAAGACCGTGGAAACATTCAGTACTTC
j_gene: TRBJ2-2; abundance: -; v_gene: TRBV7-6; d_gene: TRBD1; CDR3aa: CASSQGQVVTGELFF; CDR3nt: TGTGCCAGCAGCCAAGGACAGGTTGTCACCGGGGAGCTGTTTTTT
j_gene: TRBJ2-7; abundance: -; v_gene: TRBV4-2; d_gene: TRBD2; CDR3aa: CASSQEAGASYEQYF; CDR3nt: TGTGCCAGCAGCCAGGAAGCGGGGGCCTCCTACGAGCAGTACTTC
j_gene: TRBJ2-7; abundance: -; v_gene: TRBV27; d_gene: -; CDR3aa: CASSTLGRAYEQYF; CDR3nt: TGTGCCAGCTCAACCTTGGGACGGGCCTACGAGCAGTACTTC
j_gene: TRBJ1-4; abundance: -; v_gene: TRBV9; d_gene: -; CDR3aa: CASSQAATNEKLFF; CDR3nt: TGTGCCAGCAGCCAAGCCGCAACTAATGAAAAACTGTTTTTT
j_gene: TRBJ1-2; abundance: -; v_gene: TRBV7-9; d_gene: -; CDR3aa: CASSLEERHHYGYTF; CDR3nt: TGTGCCAGCAGCTTAGAGGAGAGACACCACTATGGCTACACCTTC
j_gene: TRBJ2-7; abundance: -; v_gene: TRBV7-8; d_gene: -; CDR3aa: CASGLGGTSYEQYF; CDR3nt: TGTGCCAGCGGGTTGGGCGGGACCTCCTACGAGCAGTACTTC
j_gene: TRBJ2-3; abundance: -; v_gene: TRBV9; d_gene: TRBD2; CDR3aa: CASSVDLASGVRHTQYF; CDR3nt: TGTGCCAGCAGCGTAGATTTGGCTAGCGGGGTGCGTCATACGCAGTATTTT